The 9 T cell receptor beta chains presented below share a single source sample, sequenced in a study of cytomegalovirus exposure and HLA in healthy donors (TCRdb year 2017). Receptor libraries were prepared by the immunoSEQ multiplex PCR assay. For the multiplex PCR, a mixture combining 60 forward primers for TCR Vbeta segments and 13 reverse primers for TCR Jbeta segments was used. TCRdb took over this immuneACCESS table, retaining in-frame rearrangements with V and J assigned. Such tables are incomplete; in checked studies, under half of the missing clones stem from an unresolved V gene, and the remainder is unexplained. Across this sample there are around 67,000 clones, with about 84% seen only once. The ten largest make up around 7.4% of the sample. The source material was PBMCs. The receptors here all came from a man between 18 and 35 years old in good health and CMV-seropositive.

The chain recombines TRBV29-1 with TRBJ1-1, with TRBD1 matching 7 bases. Per germline, CDR1 SQVTM and CDR2 ANQGSEA. Losses at the gene ends were 4 bases for V and 5 bases for J; bases not matched to a gene: 13. The CDR3 totals 15 residues. CDR3 DNA sequence: TGCAGCGTTGGAGGACAGGACGTAGTGGGGACTGAAGCTTTCTTT. Translating it yields CSVGGQDVVGTEAFF.

This rearrangement joins TRBV29-1 to TRBJ2-2; unclear D gene. With 3 bases removed from V and 4 bases from J, the gap between germline ends came to 9 bases. Germline CDR1 is SQVTM and CDR2 is ANQGSEA. The CDR3 has 13 residues. CDR3 amino acids: CSVDVAGTGELFF. In DNA form, the CDR3 reads TGCAGCGTTGATGTGGCTGGCACCGGGGAGCTGTTTTTT.

This clone was picked up one time. The chain employs TRBV6-5 and TRBJ2-7, with a tentative D call TRBD1 (6 bases). Trimming removed 0 bases at V and 5 bases at J, with 14 bases between. There are 15 residues in the CDR3. Germline V gene lookup returns CDR1 MNHEY and CDR2 SVGAGI. This CDR3 reads CASSYSLGGGHEQYF. In nucleotides, the CDR3 is TGTGCCAGCAGTTACTCTTTAGGGGGTGGGCACGAGCAGTACTTC.

CDR3 bases: TGCGCCAGCAGCCAAGAACTAGCGGGAGGCGTTGCAGATACGCAGTATTTT. This gives the protein CASSQELAGGVADTQYF. The chain links TRBV4-1 to TRBJ2-3, with 12 bases matching TRBD2. From germline, CDR1 is MGHRA and CDR2 YSYEKL. The CDR3 covers 17 residues. After removal of 0 bases from V and 4 bases from J, the junction contained 5 bases not matched to a gene.

This chain links TRBV27 with TRBJ2-7; 8 bases line up with TRBD1. This CDR3 has 15 amino acids. Trimming cost V 5 bases and J 4 bases; bases outside gene matches: 10. Germline loops: CDR1 MNHEY, CDR2 SMNVEV (reference sequence). DNA for the CDR3: TGTGCCAGCAGTGACGCCGGGACAGGACTGTACGAGCAGTACTTC. As protein: CASSDAGTGLYEQYF.

The chain uses TRBV5-1 and TRBJ2-7; possible D gene TRBD2, 5 bases. The CDR3 consists of 15 residues. Per germline, CDR1 SGHRS and CDR2 YFSETQ. V was pared by 4 bases and J by 3 bases, with 17 bases between. This CDR3 is CASSPSSDFIYEQYF. The CDR3 DNA reads as TGCGCCAGCAGCCCCTCCTCGGACTTCATCTACGAGCAGTACTTC.

In the case of this clone: The junction and the germline gene differ at one end; a read error may be behind it. V usage is TRBV6-1 and J usage is TRBJ1-2; weak D call: TRBD1 (5 bases). The CDR3 totals 14 residues. Germline CDR1 MNHNS, CDR2 SASEGT. The DNA of the CDR3 is TGTGCCAGCAGTGAAGGACCAGGGAACTCTGGCTACACCTTC. It translates to CASSEGPGNSGYTF.

This clone was found a few times. The rearrangement joins TRBV6-4 to TRBJ2-3; 9 bases fit TRBD1. CDR3 length equals 15 residues. Germline V lookup: CDR1 MRHNA, CDR2 SNTAGT. V shed 2 bases, J shed 2 bases, and the junction held 2 bases outside the gene matches. In nucleotides, the CDR3 is TGTGCCAGCAGTGACGGGGACAGGGACACAGATACGCAGTATTTT. Amino acids: CASSDGDRDTDTQYF.

This clone was seen just once. V and J are TRBV7-9 and TRBJ1-2; D uncertain. V was pared by 0 bases and J by 3 bases, with 8 bases between. Germline CDR1 is SEHNR and CDR2 is FQNEAQ (reference sequence). CDR3 length: 14 residues. The DNA for the CDR3 is TGTGCCAGCAGCTTAGCGACACTCGACTATGGCTACACCTTC. Amino acids: CASSLATLDYGYTF.